Listed below are T cell receptor beta chains from one sample, sequenced in a study of T cell responses to AZD1222 COVID-19 vaccine. The assay was immunoSEQ multiplex PCR, and TCRdb's table has in-frame clones only and misses some. The sample holds some 150,000 clones, approximately 91% seen once. The sample here was peripheral blood, taken on day 0 of AZD1222 vaccination. These receptors originate from an adult in good health. Both conserved end residues are part of each CDR3. Each record gives: CDR3 protein, CDR3 DNA, clone size, V gene, D gene, J gene. D genes are given only for firm matches. The size entry is marked missing in some rows and otherwise reads once, few, many or a size class.

CASSRGEGQTDTQYF | TGTGCCAGCAGCCGCGGGGAGGGCCAAACAGATACGCAGTATTTT | . | TRBV4-2 | TRBD2 | TRBJ2-3
CASSPLAGRYSEQFF | TGTGCCAGCAGTCCCCTAGCGGGAAGGTACAGTGAGCAGTTCTTC | . | TRBV6-5 | TRBD2 | TRBJ2-1
CASSHRQSNSPLHF | TGCGCCAGCAGCCACCGACAGTCTAATTCACCCCTCCACTTT | . | TRBV4-1 | . | TRBJ1-6
CALPPPSGGTGELFF | TGTGCTCTTCCGCCCCCTAGCGGGGGCACCGGGGAGCTGTTTTTT | . | TRBV28 | TRBD2 | TRBJ2-2
CASSLWDTSNYGYTF | TGTGCCAGCAGCTTATGGGACACATCTAACTATGGCTACACCTTC | . | TRBV5-4 | . | TRBJ1-2
CASSGTSGRSDTQYF | TGTGCCAGCAGTGGGACTAGCGGGAGATCAGATACGCAGTATTTT | . | TRBV2 | TRBD2 | TRBJ2-3
CASSYQSGANEQFF | TGTGCCAGCAGTTATCAGTCGGGGGCGAATGAGCAGTTCTTC | large | TRBV6-2/TRBV6-3 | . | TRBJ2-1
CASSPGSANTEAFF | TGTGCCAGCAGCCCTGGCAGCGCGAACACTGAAGCTTTCTTT | . | TRBV2 | . | TRBJ1-1
CASSTSNYNEQFF | TGTGCCAGCAGCACTAGTAACTACAATGAGCAGTTCTTC | . | TRBV11-2 | . | TRBJ2-1
CASSPPQDRVYGYTF | TGTGCCAGCAGTCCGCCGCAAGACAGGGTTTATGGCTACACCTTC | . | TRBV2 | TRBD1 | TRBJ1-2
CASSQDGTSGGETQYF | TGCGCCAGCAGCCAAGACGGTACTAGCGGCGGAGAGACCCAGTACTTC | . | TRBV4-1 | TRBD2 | TRBJ2-5